A single sample gave rise to the 6 T cell receptor beta chains below, sequenced in a study of blood T cell repertoires in COVID-19. The repertoire was sequenced with immunoSEQ multiplex PCR; TCRdb's copy has only in-frame clones and lacks some. Found here are roughly 290,000 clones, about 89% of them singletons; the top ten hold less than 9.5%. Material for sequencing was peripheral blood. The receptors derive from a woman aged 50 to 65 who had recovered from COVID-19.

The table lists this clone with a few counts. The chain employs TRBV5-1 and TRBJ1-1; D is ambiguous. This CDR3 has 13 residues. V was pared by 0 bases and J by 7 bases, with 10 bases between. Germline V gives CDR1 SGHRS, CDR2 YFSETQ. The CDR3 loop is CASSLGSANEAFF. The CDR3 nucleotides read TGCGCCAGCAGCTTGGGTTCTGCTAATGAAGCTTTCTTT.

V and J are TRBV4-1 and TRBJ1-1; 9 positions match TRBD1. J gave up 1 base and V 1 base, and 16 bases lay outside the gene matches. In germline, CDR1 is MGHRA, CDR2 YSYEKL. The CDR3 runs to 20 residues. CDR3 amino acids: CASSQGYATGGNHPNTEAFF. The DNA of the CDR3 is TGCGCCAGCAGCCAAGGCTACGCCACAGGGGGCAACCACCCGAACACTGAAGCTTTCTTT.

The chain couples TRBV19 to TRBJ2-2; D is perhaps TRBD2 (6 bases). This CDR3 contains 15 residues. Germline assignment: CDR1 LNHDA and CDR2 SQIVND (reference sequence). Trimming left V 3 bases short and J 4 bases short, with 12 bases between. CDR3 protein: CASSIGTHFTGELFF. CDR3 nucleotides: TGTGCCAGTAGTATCGGGACTCATTTCACCGGGGAGCTGTTTTTT. The entire variable domain, with the rest obtained from reference TRBV19 and TRBJ2-2, is as follows: DGGITQSPKYLFRKEGQNVTLSCEQNLNHDAMYWYRQDPGQGLRLIYYSQIVNDFQKGDIAEGYSVSREKKESFPLTVTSAQKNPTAFYLCASSIGTHFTGELFFGEGSRLTVL.

The CDR3 here is CASSLVEGALNSPLHF. For the CDR3, the DNA is TGTGCCAGCAGCTTAGTTGAGGGGGCCTTAAATTCACCCCTCCACTTT. The genes are TRBV11-2 and TRBJ1-6; 7 positions agree with TRBD1. Germline V gene data show CDR1 as SGHAT and CDR2 as FQNNGV. Losses at the gene ends were 1 base for V and 7 bases for J; bases not matched to a gene: 7. This CDR3 is built from 16 residues.

This chain connects TRBV5-1 to TRBJ1-6; D is unresolved. The germline gives CDR1 SGHRS, CDR2 YFSETQ. The CDR3 has 14 residues. V was pared by 3 bases and J by 7 bases, with 11 bases between. DNA for the CDR3: TGCGCCAGCAGCTCCACAGATACGAATTCACCCCTCCACTTT. This sequence encodes CASSSTDTNSPLHF.

This chain uses TRBV18 with TRBJ1-3, with D perhaps TRBD1 (6 bases). This CDR3 region has 15 residues. Germline CDR1 is KGHSH and CDR2 is LQKENI. The V and J ends lost 4 bases and 0 bases respectively, with 10 bases between them. The CDR3 reads CASSQQGTSGNTIYF. DNA for the CDR3: TGTGCCAGCTCACAGCAGGGGACCTCTGGAAACACCATATATTTT. Variable domain in full (rest from reference TRBV18 and TRBJ1-3): NAGVMQNPRHLVRRRGQEARLRCSPMKGHSHVYWYRQLPEEGLKFMVYLQKENIIDESGMPKERFSAEFPKEGPSILRIQQVVRGDSAAYFCASSQQGTSGNTIYFGEGSWLTVV.